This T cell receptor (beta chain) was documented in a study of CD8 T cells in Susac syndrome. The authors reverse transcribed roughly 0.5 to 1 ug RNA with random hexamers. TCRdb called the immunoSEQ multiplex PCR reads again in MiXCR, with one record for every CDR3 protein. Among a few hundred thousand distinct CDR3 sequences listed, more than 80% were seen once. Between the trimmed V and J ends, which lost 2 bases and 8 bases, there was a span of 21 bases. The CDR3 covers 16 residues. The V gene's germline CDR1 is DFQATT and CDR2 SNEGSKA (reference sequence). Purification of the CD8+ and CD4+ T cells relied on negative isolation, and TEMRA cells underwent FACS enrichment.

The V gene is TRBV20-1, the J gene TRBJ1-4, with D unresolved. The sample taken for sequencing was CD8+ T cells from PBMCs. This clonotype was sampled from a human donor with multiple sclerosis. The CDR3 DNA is TGCAGTGCTAGAATACCGGGATCCCCGTTGGGAGAAAAACTGTTTTTT. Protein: CSARIPGSPLGEKLFF.